The T cell receptor (beta chain) under discussion was sequenced for a study of blood T cell repertoires in COVID-19. Deletions cut 4 bases from V and 4 bases from J, with 7 bases between. The CDR3 sequence is 12 residues long. Germline CDR1 LGHDT, CDR2 YNNKEL (reference sequence). This clone has only a few counts. The data were produced by immunoSEQ multiplex PCR, yet TCRdb's version contains in-frame clones alone and is incomplete. The repertoire consists of approximately 400,000 clones, with approximately 88% occurring once and the leading ten covering roughly 13%. Material for sequencing was peripheral blood. The source is a woman between 50 and 59 years old with COVID-19, enrolled during active disease. The V call is TRBV3-1 (or the pseudogene TRBV3-2), the J call TRBJ1-2, with D uncertain. This chain's CDR3 is CASSRSLYGYTF. In nucleotides, the CDR3 is TGTGCCAGCAGCCGGTCACTCTATGGCTACACCTTC.